A single sample is the source of the 12 T cell receptor beta chains below, sequenced in a study of OX40 agonist ivuxolimab in advanced cancers. Only in-frame clones appear in the TCRdb table, and some are missing; sequencing was by immunoSEQ multiplex PCR. Of approximately 25,000 clones listed, approximately 91% are singletons. The source material was CD4+ or CD8+ T cells sorted from blood, sampled in a trial of the OX40 agonist ivuxolimab. All receptors derive from an adult with an advanced solid tumor such as melanoma, head and neck, liver or kidney cancer.

CDR3 sequence reads: CASSEQGALNTEAFF. The CDR3 DNA sequence: TGTGCCAGCAGTGAACAGGGGGCGCTTAACACTGAAGCTTTCTTT. The rearrangement uses TRBV6-1 and TRBJ1-1, with 8 bases lining up with TRBD1. J was trimmed by 2 bases and V by 2 bases; bases with no gene match: 4. The CDR3 is made up of 15 amino acids. CDR1 and CDR2 from the germline V gene are MNHNS and SASEGT.

This rearrangement joins TRBV6-1 to TRBJ1-2; no firm D call. CDR3 size: 14 residues. Trimming stripped 1 base from V and 2 bases from J, with 8 bases between. Germline loops: CDR1 MNHNS, CDR2 SASEGT. The CDR3 nucleotides read TGTGCCAGCAGTGAAGGCCCGGTAAACTATGGCTACACCTTC. Translation gives CASSEGPVNYGYTF.

J is TRBJ2-7 and V is TRBV4-2, with TRBD1 identical over 7 bases. Germline trimming cut 2 bases from V and 3 bases from J; bases unmatched to any gene: 10. The germline CDR1 and CDR2 sequences are LGHNA and YNFKEQ. This CDR3 is 16 amino acids long. The CDR3 is CASSQQGDGKFYEQYF. CDR3 DNA: TGTGCCAGCAGCCAACAGGGGGACGGGAAGTTCTACGAGCAGTACTTC.

The V gene is TRBV4-1, the J gene TRBJ2-1, with D perhaps TRBD2 (6 bases). This CDR3 has 15 amino acids. Trimming shortened V by 0 bases and J by 7 bases, and 13 bases separated the two germline ends. Per the germline V gene, CDR1 is MGHRA and CDR2 is YSYEKL. In DNA form, the CDR3 reads TGCGCCAGCAGCCAAGATTCGGGACTGACGAATGAGCAGTTCTTC. Protein sequence: CASSQDSGLTNEQFF.

This rearrangement joins TRBV7-2 to TRBJ2-1; unclear D gene. CDR1 is SGHTA, CDR2 FQGNSA, per germline. This CDR3 has 11 amino acids. V was pared by 4 bases and J by 8 bases, with 6 bases between. The CDR3 DNA sequence: TGTGCCAGCAGCTCCTGGGATGAGCAGTTCTTC. Amino acids: CASSSWDEQFF. The full variable domain, its missing parts supplied by reference TRBV7-2 and TRBJ2-1, is GAGVSQSPSNKVTEKGKDVELRCDPISGHTALYWYRQSLGQGLEFLIYFQGNSAPDKSGLPSDRFSAERTGGSVSTLTIQRTQQEDSAVYLCASSSWDEQFFGPGTRLTVL.

The chain is built from TRBV6-1 and TRBJ1-4, with D tentatively TRBD1 (6 bases). The CDR3 consists of 16 residues. Trimming pared 0 bases from V and 8 bases from J, leaving 16 bases between. CDR1 is MNHNS, CDR2 SASEGT, per germline. The CDR3 coding sequence is TGTGCCAGCAGTGAAGCGGTGAGGGGGGCAGGGGAAAAACTGTTTTTT. Translated, it gives CASSEAVRGAGEKLFF.

The chain employs TRBV10-1 and TRBJ2-3; TRBD2 aligns across 9 bases. The CDR3 length is 14 residues. The V segment lost 6 bases and the J segment 3 bases; nucleotides outside the gene matches: 4. Germline CDR1 reads WNHNN; CDR2 reads SYGVQD (reference sequence). CDR3 sequence reads: CASSAGLATDTQYF. CDR3 in DNA: TGCGCCAGCAGCGCTGGACTAGCGACAGATACGCAGTATTTT.

The chain carries TRBV15 and TRBJ1-1; D call uncertain. Deletions cut 2 bases from V and 4 bases from J, with 11 bases between. This CDR3 is built from 14 residues. The germline CDR1 and CDR2 sequences are LNHNV and YYDKDF (reference sequence). CDR3 residues: CATSRKGMGTEAFF. The CDR3 nucleotides read TGTGCCACCAGCAGAAAGGGTATGGGCACTGAAGCTTTCTTT. Filled out from reference TRBV15 and TRBJ1-1, the complete variable domain reads DAMVIQNPRYQVTQFGKPVTLSCSQTLNHNVMYWYQQKSSQAPKLLFHYYDKDFNNEADTPDNFQSRRPNTSFCFLDIRSPGLGDTAMYLCATSRKGMGTEAFFGQGTRLTVV.

The chain couples TRBV10-3 to TRBJ2-7, with 12 bases identical to TRBD1. The CDR3 extends over 18 amino acids. The V and J ends lost 3 bases and 4 bases, in that order; junction bases with no gene match: 13. Germline lookup yields CDR1 ENHRY and CDR2 SYGVKD. This CDR3 is CAISDQLHVGQGAYEQYF. The CDR3 DNA reads as TGTGCCATCAGTGACCAACTCCATGTGGGACAGGGGGCTTACGAGCAGTACTTC.

The chain is built from TRBV20-1 and TRBJ2-7; D is uncertain. Trimming pared 5 bases from V and 6 bases from J, leaving 11 bases between. Germline CDR1 reads DFQATT; CDR2 reads SNEGSKA (reference sequence). The CDR3 loop spans 11 amino acids. CDR3 coding DNA: TGCAGTGCTGCGCTACGACTCGAGCAGTACTTC. This codes for CSAALRLEQYF.

The chain couples TRBV7-2 to TRBJ1-3; D remains ambiguous. Germline-derived CDR1 and CDR2 are SGHTA and FQGNSA. V dropped 1 base and J dropped 0 bases, with 13 bases sitting between them. The CDR3 length is 17 residues. CDR3 in DNA: TGTGCCAGCAGCTTAGGTGCAAACAGCCTCTCTGGAAACACCATATATTTT. This gives the protein CASSLGANSLSGNTIYF.

The rearrangement joins TRBV7-9 to TRBJ1-4; D ambiguous. This CDR3 is built from 14 residues. Germline V gene sequence: CDR1 SEHNR, CDR2 FQNEAQ (reference sequence). Trimming cost V 5 bases and J 4 bases, with 11 bases left between them. CDR3 in amino acids: CASSHFGLNEKLFF. The CDR3 DNA reads as TGTGCCAGCAGCCATTTCGGACTTAATGAAAAACTGTTTTTT.